Following are 13 T cell receptor delta chains from one sample sequenced in a study of Vδ1+ human thymocytes. RNA was extracted from the cells and then reverse transcribed. Pooled V-gene forward primers with one constant-region reverse primer generated the CDR3 amplicons by multiplex PCR. TCRdb reanalyzed the multiplex PCR reads using CATT. Here the sample spans about 55,000 delta-chain clones, approximately 16% being singletons. The study's findings and limits: Highly polyclonal TRG and TRD repertoires with Gaussian CDR3 length distributions appeared in thymus.

These receptors' antigens are unknown. The sample was Vdelta1+ gamma-delta thymocytes from the thymus. Noted subset: FACS-sorted CD3+ TCRalphabeta- TCRVdelta1+ TCRVdelta2- thymocytes. These TCRs come from a boy less than two years old who had congenital heart surgery.

The chain uses TRDV2 and TRDJ1; TRDD3 matches at 7 bases. The J segment lost 4 bases and the V segment lost 0 bases, leaving 28 bases of the junction unmatched. CDR3 length: 22 residues. The germline V gene has CDR1 GEAIGNYY and CDR2 EKD. CDR3 sequence reads: CACDTGLRRGIRFNREGDKLIF. In DNA, the CDR3 is TGTGCCTGTGACACCGGGTTGAGGAGGGGGATCCGGTTTAACCGCGAGGGCGATAAACTCATCTTT.

V is TRDV1 and J is TRDJ1; TRDD3 aligns across 12 bases. The CDR3 runs 21 residues. Germline values: CDR1 TSWWSYY, CDR2 QGS. J was trimmed by 0 bases and V by 2 bases; bases with no gene match: 16. CDR3 DNA sequence: TGTGCTCTTGGGGAAGACCCCCCCAAGTACTGGGGGATACCGTACACCGATAAACTCATCTTT. Amino acids: CALGEDPPKYWGIPYTDKLIF.

This chain joins TRDV3 and TRDJ1; 7 bases match TRDD3. The CDR3 extends over 24 amino acids. V lost 4 bases, J lost 1 base, and 39 bases stayed unmatched. Germline V gene data show CDR1 as TVYSNPD and CDR2 as GDNSRS (reference sequence). CDR3 DNA: TGTGCCTCCCCCCTGGTACCCTACGTTCCCTGGGGGTCTCGTGGTCGTGTGGGCACCGATAAACTCATCTTT. Protein: CASPLVPYVPWGSRGRVGTDKLIF.

This clone was picked up a small number of times. The rearrangement uses TRDV1 and TRDJ1; TRDD3 matches at 8 bases. This CDR3 region has 17 residues. V gave up 3 bases and J gave up 0 bases; unmatched junction bases: 9. The germline gives CDR1 TSWWSYY, CDR2 QGS. The CDR3 protein is CALGDPLLGAYTDKLIF. CDR3 coding DNA: TGTGCTCTTGGGGATCCCCTACTGGGGGCCTACACCGATAAACTCATCTTT.

This clone turned up a few times. The V gene is TRDV1, the J gene TRDJ1; D gene ambiguous. Trimming left V 0 bases short and J 6 bases short, with 5 bases between. The CDR3 has 12 residues. Germline CDR1 TSWWSYY, CDR2 QGS. Here the CDR3 DNA reads TGTGCTCTTGGGGAACTTGACTATAAACTCATCTTT. Translation gives CALGELDYKLIF.

The rearrangement uses TRDV1 and TRDJ1, with 9 bases lining up with TRDD3. Unmatched junction bases numbered 11, after V lost 0 bases and J lost 0 bases. Germline V lookup: CDR1 TSWWSYY, CDR2 QGS. This CDR3 region has 19 residues. CDR3 protein: CALGELVRTGGPYTDKLIF. The DNA for the CDR3 is TGTGCTCTTGGGGAACTAGTCCGAACTGGGGGACCGTACACCGATAAACTCATCTTT.

This clone was observed a few times. V gene TRDV1 combines with J gene TRDJ1; 8 bases fit TRDD3. The V segment lost 0 bases and the J segment 0 bases; nucleotides outside the gene matches: 15. CDR1 is TSWWSYY, CDR2 QGS, per germline. CDR3 length: 20 amino acids. The CDR3 DNA is TGTGCTCTTGGGGAACTTTATCCCCTGGGGATACCGGGGTACACCGATAAACTCATCTTT. It specifies CALGELYPLGIPGYTDKLIF.

The V call is TRDV1, the J call TRDJ1; 7 bases are a match to TRDD3. Germline V CDR1 and CDR2: TSWWSYY, QGS. The CDR3 has 22 amino acids. Trimming took 0 bases from V and 0 from J; bases not matched to a gene: 22. CDR3 sequence: CALGELPVSQLLGTTYTDKLIF. CDR3 sequence (DNA): TGTGCTCTTGGGGAACTCCCGGTTTCGCAACTACTGGGGACCACGTACACCGATAAACTCATCTTT.

The chain joins TRDV1 to TRDJ1; 9 nucleotides line up with TRDD3. CDR1 and CDR2 (germline): TSWWSYY, QGS. The V segment lost 2 bases and the J segment 1 base; nucleotides outside the gene matches: 11. The CDR3 is 18 amino acids. CDR3: CALGEGKPNWGTTDKLIF. The CDR3 DNA follows: TGTGCTCTTGGGGAAGGTAAACCAAACTGGGGGACCACCGATAAACTCATCTTT.

This clone showed up just a few times. The chain links TRDV1 to TRDJ1; D may be TRDD2 or TRDD3 (6 bases each). The V end lost 0 bases, the J end lost 6 bases, and 29 bases lay between the germline ends. CDR1 TSWWSYY and CDR2 QGS come from the germline V gene. This CDR3 is 20 amino acids long. CDR3 sequence: CALGELRPSPATRGGNKLIF. The CDR3 bases are TGTGCTCTTGGGGAACTTCGGCCTTCCCCCGCCACGCGGGGGGGGAATAAACTCATCTTT.

There are a few counts of this clone. The genes are TRDV1 and TRDJ1; 13 positions match TRDD3. This CDR3 contains 16 residues. Germline V lookup: CDR1 TSWWSYY, CDR2 QGS. Germline trimming cut 9 bases from V and 6 bases from J; bases unmatched to any gene: 13. CDR3 amino acids: CALCTGGYEVCHKLIF. The CDR3 nucleotides are TGTGCTCTCTGTACTGGGGGATACGAGGTATGTCATAAACTCATCTTT.

The chain joins TRDV1 to TRDJ1, with 10 bases lining up with TRDD3. V shed 1 base, J shed 3 bases, and the junction held 23 bases outside the gene matches. The germline gives CDR1 TSWWSYY, CDR2 QGS. CDR3 length: 22 amino acids. The CDR3 spells CALGEPLTQRPPPGGYADKLIF. As DNA, the CDR3 is TGTGCTCTTGGGGAACCATTAACGCAACGTCCCCCACCGGGGGGATACGCCGATAAACTCATCTTT.

This clone was observed a few times. The chain uses TRDV1 and TRDJ1; 8 bases map to TRDD3. V lost 0 bases to trimming and J lost 10 bases; unmatched junction nucleotides: 16. The CDR3 runs to 17 residues. Germline CDR1 reads TSWWSYY; CDR2 reads QGS. CDR3 DNA sequence: TGTGCTCTTGGGGAACTGTACCCTACTGGGGGCTCAACTCCACTCATCTTT. Translated, it gives CALGELYPTGGSTPLIF.